These 20 T cell receptor beta chains originate from one sample sequenced in a study of identical twins (dated by TCRdb to about 2016). The library relied on 5' RACE. Sequenced using an Illumina HiSeq 2000. In TCRdb, the public reads were trimmed at Q25 with fastp and aligned with MiXCR, with productive beta chains retained. Each entry is one CDR3 protein sequence, shown with its most common DNA and genes. The sample table holds 200,000 to 300,000 distinct CDR3 sequences, of which 9.5% to 15% were seen once. In total, the top ten clones hold around 4% of the sample. This sample also belongs to another study, concerning yellow fever vaccine responses in identical twins.

Sequences were obtained from memory (CD45RO+) T cells sorted from blood. What this sample's cell subset or site label stands for: CD45RO+ enriched T cells. These receptor sequences come from a young woman in good health.

The rearrangement joins TRBV20-1 to TRBJ1-4; TRBD1 is a possible D gene (5 bases). V lost 2 bases and J 5 bases, leaving 9 bases between the germline ends. This CDR3 spans 13 amino acids. Germline values: CDR1 DFQATT, CDR2 SNEGSKA (reference sequence). The CDR3 DNA reads as TGCAGTGCTAGACAGGGAGTGAATGAAAAACTGTTTTTT. Amino acids: CSARQGVNEKLFF.

This clonotype was seen more than once but under ten times. The chain couples TRBV6-1 to TRBJ1-1, with 7 bases lining up with TRBD1. V was clipped by 5 bases and J by 1 base; unmatched bases: 7. Looked up from germline, CDR1 is MNHNS and CDR2 is SASEGT. The CDR3 is 15 amino acids. In DNA form, the CDR3 reads TGTGCCAGCAGTCGCACAGGGGCTCCGAACACTGAAGCTTTCTTT. This sequence encodes CASSRTGAPNTEAFF.

This chain joins TRBV2 and TRBJ2-1; 12 nucleotides agree with TRBD2. The CDR3 is made up of 15 amino acids. Germline V gives CDR1 SNHLY, CDR2 FYNNEI. The trim removed 3 bases at V and 7 bases at J, leaving 4 bases unmatched. The chain's CDR3 is CASSDLAGGGNEQFF. Here the CDR3 DNA reads TGTGCCAGCAGTGACCTAGCGGGAGGGGGGAATGAGCAGTTCTTC.

This clonotype was seen a handful of times. The V call is TRBV5-1, the J call TRBJ1-2; D gene uncertain. Germline CDR1 is SGHRS and CDR2 is YFSETQ. CDR3 length: 13 residues. The V end was cut by 0 bases, the J end by 5 bases, with 8 bases between. The CDR3 protein is CASSLDDSYGYTF. In nucleotides, the CDR3 is TGCGCCAGCAGCTTGGACGATTCTTATGGCTACACCTTC.

This clonotype was counted a few times. The chain carries TRBV7-2 and TRBJ1-1, with 8 nucleotides matching TRBD1. Unmatched junction bases numbered 10, after V lost 5 bases and J lost 5 bases. The CDR3 is 15 residues long. Germline assignment: CDR1 SGHTA and CDR2 FQGNSA. CDR3 sequence: CASSGRGRGGTEAFF. CDR3 sequence (DNA): TGTGCCAGCAGCGGCAGGGGGCGCGGGGGGACTGAAGCTTTCTTT.

The genes are TRBV7-2 and TRBJ1-4; D is unresolved. The CDR3 covers 12 residues. Germline V gene sequence: CDR1 SGHTA, CDR2 FQGNSA. V lost 2 bases to trimming and J lost 8 bases, with 6 bases between them. For the CDR3, the DNA is TGTGCCAGCAGCTTATTGAAAGAAAAACTGTTTTTT. Its translation: CASSLLKEKLFF. Together with reference TRBV7-2 and TRBJ1-4, the CDR3 gives the full variable domain: GAGVSQSPSNKVTEKGKDVELRCDPISGHTALYWYRQSLGQGLEFLIYFQGNSAPDKSGLPSDRFSAERTGGSVSTLTIQRTQQEDSAVYLCASSLLKEKLFFGSGTQLSVL.

This clonotype occurred a few times. V and J are TRBV5-8 and TRBJ2-7; D not certain. V was pared by 4 bases and J by 4 bases, with 12 bases between. The CDR3 loop spans 13 amino acids. CDR1 and CDR2 (germline): SGHTS, YDEGEE. Written as DNA, the CDR3 is TGTGCCAGCAGCCGACCGGATGGTTACGAGCAGTACTTC. It encodes CASSRPDGYEQYF.

In this sample, this clonotype turned up a few times. This chain links TRBV29-1 with TRBJ2-1, with unresolved D. Trimming pared 2 bases from V and 1 base from J, leaving 6 bases between. CDR1 SQVTM and CDR2 ANQGSEA come from the germline V gene. The CDR3 is made up of 13 amino acids. Written as DNA, the CDR3 is TGCAGCGTTGAATTGCGGTCCTACAATGAGCAGTTCTTC. This codes for CSVELRSYNEQFF.

This clonotype has more than one count but fewer than ten. This chain connects TRBV7-9 to TRBJ1-4; no definite D call. CDR1 SEHNR and CDR2 FQNEAQ come from the germline V gene (reference sequence). V gave up 7 bases and J gave up 8 bases, with 14 bases separating them. The CDR3 length is 13 residues. The CDR3 loop reads CASTPPGSEKLFF. Written as DNA, the CDR3 is TGTGCCAGCACCCCCCCAGGATCGGAAAAACTGTTTTTT.

In this sample, this clonotype turned up a few times. The chain couples TRBV6-5 to TRBJ2-7; D may be TRBD2 (6 bases). The V end was cut by 2 bases, the J end by 6 bases, with 20 bases between. The germline CDR1 and CDR2 sequences are MNHEY and SVGAGI. The CDR3 extends over 16 amino acids. Here the CDR3 reads CASSYGLRYLASEQYF. The DNA for the CDR3 is TGTGCCAGCAGTTACGGACTACGATACCTAGCGTCCGAGCAGTACTTC.

DNA for the CDR3: TGTGCCAGCAGCACTGAATCTAATAATTCACCCCTCCACTTT. Protein: CASSTESNNSPLHF. The rearrangement links TRBV6-1 to TRBJ1-6; unclear D gene. The length of the CDR3 is 14 residues. CDR1 is MNHNS, CDR2 SASEGT, per germline. Trimming left V 6 bases short and J 5 bases short, with 11 bases between.

This chain joins TRBV5-6 and TRBJ2-5; D remains ambiguous. The CDR3 totals 12 residues. The V end was cut by 3 bases, the J end by 5 bases, with 8 bases between. Germline V gives CDR1 SGHDT, CDR2 YYEEEE. The CDR3 here is CASSYLVETQYF. Written as DNA, the CDR3 is TGTGCCAGCAGCTACTTAGTTGAGACCCAGTACTTC.

This clonotype was recorded at least ten times. This chain links TRBV29-1 with TRBJ2-7; 11 bases agree with TRBD1. The CDR3 length is 13 residues. V shed 7 bases, J shed 4 bases, and the junction held 6 bases outside the gene matches. The germline V gene has CDR1 SQVTM and CDR2 ANQGSEA. The DNA of the CDR3 is TGCAGCGCGGGCCGGGACAGGGGGTACGAGCAGTACTTC. Its translation: CSAGRDRGYEQYF.

The chain carries TRBV3-1 and TRBJ2-3; weak D call: TRBD2 (5 bases). The V end lost 5 bases, the J end lost 5 bases, and 8 bases lay between the germline ends. The CDR3 contains 12 residues. The germline CDR1 and CDR2 sequences are LGHDT and YNNKEL (reference sequence). The CDR3 loop reads CASSSRGDTQYF. CDR3 in DNA: TGTGCCAGCAGCTCACGGGGAGATACGCAGTATTTT.

The chain combines TRBV10-3 with TRBJ1-5, with D unclear. V shed 7 bases and J shed 0 bases, with 19 bases lying between them. Germline V CDR1 and CDR2: ENHRY, SYGVKD. The CDR3 sequence is 17 residues long. CDR3 protein: CAITSGQIRASNQPQHF. The CDR3 nucleotides are TGTGCCATCACTTCTGGGCAGATTAGGGCTAGCAATCAGCCCCAGCATTTT.

The chain couples TRBV3-1 to TRBJ2-3; TRBD2 aligns across 10 bases. Germline V lookup: CDR1 LGHDT, CDR2 YNNKEL (reference sequence). The CDR3 has 16 amino acids. After removal of 2 bases from V and 0 bases from J, the junction contained 2 bases not matched to a gene. DNA of the CDR3: TGTGCCAGCAGCCAACTAGCGGGAGCTAGCACAGATACGCAGTATTTT. It codes for CASSQLAGASTDTQYF.

The table lists this clonotype with many counts. V is TRBV10-3 and J is TRBJ2-7, with D unclear. Trimming left V 2 bases short and J 2 bases short, with 10 bases between. CDR1 and CDR2 from the germline V gene are ENHRY and SYGVKD. This CDR3 comprises 14 residues. The CDR3 spells CAISEGSPTYEQYF. CDR3 sequence (DNA): TGTGCCATCAGTGAGGGATCTCCGACCTACGAGCAGTACTTC.

The CDR3 DNA reads as TGTGCCAGCAGCGCCTGGACAGGGAACTCTGGGGCCAACGTCCTGACTTTC. It encodes CASSAWTGNSGANVLTF. This chain connects TRBV7-8 to TRBJ2-6, with 8 nucleotides matching TRBD1. Losses at the gene ends were 5 bases for V and 0 bases for J; bases not matched to a gene: 6. The CDR3 sequence is 17 residues long. Germline CDR1 is SGHVS and CDR2 is FQNEAQ.

The chain couples TRBV7-2 to TRBJ2-7; tentatively, D is TRBD1 (6 bases). Looked up from germline, CDR1 is SGHTA and CDR2 is FQGNSA. The CDR3 loop spans 15 amino acids. The germline V and J ends were trimmed by 1 base and 3 bases, with 13 bases remaining between them. The CDR3 sequence is CASSLEHRAGYEQYF. Here the CDR3 DNA reads TGTGCCAGCAGCTTAGAGCACAGGGCGGGCTACGAGCAGTACTTC.

The chain employs TRBV3-1 and TRBJ2-1, with D possibly TRBD2 on 6 matching bases. This CDR3 comprises 16 residues. Germline V CDR1 and CDR2: LGHDT, YNNKEL (reference sequence). Trimming pared 1 base from V and 6 bases from J, leaving 16 bases between. CDR3 loop: CASSQGRVSWVNEQFF. The CDR3, as DNA: TGTGCCAGCAGCCAAGGGAGGGTGTCTTGGGTCAATGAGCAGTTCTTC.